The 2 T cell receptor beta chains in this list originate from one sample, sequenced in a study of shared clonotypes between healthy human individuals. Naive CD8 cells lacked CD45RO and underwent positive selection for CCR7, leaving out terminally differentiated effector memory CD45RA+ cells. Clones were read by immunoSEQ multiplex PCR, and TCRdb kept only the in-frame ones, dropping some. The data hold around 600,000 clones, with roughly 98% observed a single time. The sample comprised naive CD8+ T cells sorted from blood. The origin of the receptors is a man aged 25 to 45 in good health.

The CDR3 is CASATKGASYGYTF. DNA for the CDR3: TGTGCCAGCGCCACCAAGGGGGCTAGCTATGGCTACACCTTC. V and J are TRBV13 and TRBJ1-2; 7 positions match TRBD1. Germline CDR1 reads PRHDT; CDR2 reads FYEKMQ (reference sequence). This CDR3 comprises 14 residues. J was trimmed by 4 bases and V by 8 bases; bases with no gene match: 10.

This sequence joins TRBV7-6 and TRBJ2-7; D is undetermined. The CDR3 extends over 12 amino acids. Trimming left V 4 bases short and J 6 bases short, with 10 bases between. The germline gives CDR1 SGHVS, CDR2 FNYEAQ. DNA for the CDR3: TGTGCCAGCAGCTACAGCGCCGGCGAGCAGTACTTC. It translates to CASSYSAGEQYF.